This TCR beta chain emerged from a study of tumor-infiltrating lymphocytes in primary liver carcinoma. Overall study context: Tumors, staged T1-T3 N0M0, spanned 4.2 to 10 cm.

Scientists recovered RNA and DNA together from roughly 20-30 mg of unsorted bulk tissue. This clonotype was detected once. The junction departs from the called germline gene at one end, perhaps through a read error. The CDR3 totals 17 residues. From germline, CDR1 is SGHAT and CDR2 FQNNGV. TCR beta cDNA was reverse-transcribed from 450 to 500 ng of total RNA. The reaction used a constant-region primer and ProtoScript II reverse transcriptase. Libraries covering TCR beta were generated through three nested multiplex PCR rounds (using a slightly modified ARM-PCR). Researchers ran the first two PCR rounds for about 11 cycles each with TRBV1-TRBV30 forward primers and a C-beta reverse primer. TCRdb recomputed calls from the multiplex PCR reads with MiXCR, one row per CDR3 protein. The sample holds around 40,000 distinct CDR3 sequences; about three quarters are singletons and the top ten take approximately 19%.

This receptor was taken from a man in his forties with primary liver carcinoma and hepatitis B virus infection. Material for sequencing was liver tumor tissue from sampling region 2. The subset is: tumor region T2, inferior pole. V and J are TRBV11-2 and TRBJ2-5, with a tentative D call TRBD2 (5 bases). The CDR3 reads CASSLRLAGDPSETQHF. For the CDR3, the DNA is TGTGCCAGCAGCTTAAGACTTGCGGGTGACCCGAGCGAGACCCAGCACTTC.